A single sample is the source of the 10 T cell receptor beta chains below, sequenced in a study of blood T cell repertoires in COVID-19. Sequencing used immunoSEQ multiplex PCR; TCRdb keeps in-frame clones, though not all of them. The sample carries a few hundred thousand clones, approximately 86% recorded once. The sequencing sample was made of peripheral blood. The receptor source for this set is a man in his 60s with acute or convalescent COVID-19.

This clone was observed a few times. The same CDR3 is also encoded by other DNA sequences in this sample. The CDR3 DNA reads TGTGCCAGCAGTTACTCGACAGGGGGTCGGCCCCAGCATTTT. The encoded protein is CASSYSTGGRPQHF. The chain combines TRBV6-5 with TRBJ1-5; 9 positions match TRBD1. This CDR3 is 14 amino acids long. Germline CDR1 MNHEY, CDR2 SVGAGI. V was pared by 0 bases and J by 9 bases, with 3 bases of the junction left unmatched.

The CDR3 is CASSLVAAGNTIYF. The CDR3 bases are TGTGCCAGCAGTTTAGTGGCGGCTGGAAACACCATATATTTT. The chain uses TRBV28 and TRBJ1-3; D unclear. CDR1 and CDR2 from the germline V gene are MDHEN and SYDVKM. The CDR3 has 14 amino acids. Trimming pared 2 bases from V and 2 bases from J, leaving 7 bases between.

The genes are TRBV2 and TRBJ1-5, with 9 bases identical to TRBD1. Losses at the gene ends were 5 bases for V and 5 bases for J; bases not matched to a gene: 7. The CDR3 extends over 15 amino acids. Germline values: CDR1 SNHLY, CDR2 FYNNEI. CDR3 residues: CASSSRTGVDQPQHF. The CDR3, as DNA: TGTGCCAGCAGTTCTAGGACAGGGGTGGATCAGCCCCAGCATTTT.

CDR3 coding DNA: TGTGCCAGCACCAGGACAGGGATGGGCGAGCAGTACTTC. Translating gives CASTRTGMGEQYF. V is TRBV3-1 (or the pseudogene TRBV3-2) and J is TRBJ2-7; TRBD1 matches at 8 bases. The trim removed 7 bases at V and 6 bases at J, leaving 8 bases unmatched. Germline V lookup: CDR1 LGHDT, CDR2 YNNKEL (reference sequence). The CDR3 is 13 residues long.

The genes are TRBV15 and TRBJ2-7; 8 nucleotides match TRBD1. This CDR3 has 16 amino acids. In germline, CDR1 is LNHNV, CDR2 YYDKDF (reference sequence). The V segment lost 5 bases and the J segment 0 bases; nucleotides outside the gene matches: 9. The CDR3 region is CATSALGQASSYEQYF. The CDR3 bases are TGTGCCACCAGCGCCCTGGGACAGGCCAGCTCCTACGAGCAGTACTTC.

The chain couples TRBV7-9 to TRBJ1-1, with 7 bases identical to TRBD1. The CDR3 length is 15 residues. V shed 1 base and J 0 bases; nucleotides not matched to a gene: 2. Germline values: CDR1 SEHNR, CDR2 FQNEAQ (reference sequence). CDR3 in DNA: TGTGCCAGCAGCTTAGGAGGGACAGTGAACACTGAAGCTTTCTTT. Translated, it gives CASSLGGTVNTEAFF.

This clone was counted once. In DNA, the CDR3 is TGTGCCAGCAACCGGGGGGGCACAGCCTCTGGAAACACCATATATTTT. The encoded protein is CASNRGGTASGNTIYF. The chain is built from TRBV5-6 and TRBJ1-3; the D gene is possibly TRBD1 (6 bases). Trimming cost V 6 bases and J 0 bases, with 16 bases left between them. The CDR3 is 16 residues long. Germline-derived CDR1 and CDR2 are SGHDT and YYEEEE.

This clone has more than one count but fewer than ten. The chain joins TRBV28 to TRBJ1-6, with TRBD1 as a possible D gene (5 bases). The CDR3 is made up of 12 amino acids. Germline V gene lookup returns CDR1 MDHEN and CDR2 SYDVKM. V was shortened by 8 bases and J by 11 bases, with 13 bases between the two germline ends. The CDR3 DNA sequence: TGTGCCAGCTTTGTTAGGGGCACACCCCTCCACTTT. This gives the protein CASFVRGTPLHF.

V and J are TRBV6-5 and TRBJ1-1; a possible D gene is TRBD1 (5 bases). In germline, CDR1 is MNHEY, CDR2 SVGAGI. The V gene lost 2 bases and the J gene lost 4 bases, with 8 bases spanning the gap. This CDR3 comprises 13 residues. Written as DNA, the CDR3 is TGTGCCAGCAGTTACCCGGGGGGCACTGAAGCTTTCTTT. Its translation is CASSYPGGTEAFF.

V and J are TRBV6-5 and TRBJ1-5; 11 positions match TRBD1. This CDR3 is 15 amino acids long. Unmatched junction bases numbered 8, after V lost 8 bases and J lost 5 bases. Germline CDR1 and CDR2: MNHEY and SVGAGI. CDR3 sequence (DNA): TGTGCCAGCGGATCGGACAGGGGGCGGGATCAGCCCCAGCATTTT. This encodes CASGSDRGRDQPQHF.